The entry below describes one TCR beta chain. The sample comes from a study of shared clonotypes between healthy human individuals. Libraries were prepared by immunoSEQ multiplex PCR; TCRdb keeps only in-frame clonotypes and omits some of them. The repertoire includes under 1,100,000 clones, approximately 72% of them detected once, and roughly 1.4% sits in the top ten. There are 14 residues in the CDR3. Losses at the gene ends were 3 bases for V and 8 bases for J; bases not matched to a gene: 7. The germline V gene has CDR1 KGHSH and CDR2 LQKENI. This sequence originates from a man younger than 35 in good health. This chain links TRBV18 with TRBJ1-2, with 9 bases that match TRBD1. Sequences were obtained from memory CD4+ T cells sorted from blood. Regarding subset: CD45RA-negative fraction. For the CDR3, the DNA is TGTGCCAGCTCACCCGACAGGGGGACAGGCGGCTACACCTTC. Translated: CASSPDRGTGGYTF.